What follows are 13 T cell receptor beta chains derived from one specimen sequenced in a study of CD8+ T cells in alopecia areata. RNA was isolated and reverse transcribed to cDNA, the sequencing template. Assay: immunoSEQ multiplex PCR; the TCRdb copy retains only in-frame clones and omits some. This set yields about 300,000 clones and no singletons; the top ten hold more than 1%. Sorting of pooled cutaneous lymph node cells was based on CD4, CD8alpha, NKG2D, NKG2ACE and other markers. Sequencing input: CD4+ T cells sorted from a lymph node. These receptors were collected from a C3H/HeJ mouse with alopecia areata. For this strain, the MHC haplotype corresponds to H2-k.

This clone appeared a few times. The listed genes are named as in mouse. The read terminates 3 residues ahead of where the CDR3 ends, so the germline J gene completes it. The gene calls are TRBV13-3 and TRBJ1-6; 9 bases line up with TRBD1. TRBJ1-6 is treated as an ORF (open reading frame) with a function not yet certain. CDR3 length: 15 amino acids. The germline CDR1 and CDR2 sequences are NNHDY and SYVADS. V was clipped by 3 bases and J by 10 bases; unmatched bases: 8. CDR3: CASSALDRGGSPLYF. Incomplete CDR3 DNA: TGTGCCAGCAGTGCCCTCGACAGGGGGGGATCGCCC.

On this clone itself: Gene labels here are mouse ones. Read data end 4 residues before the CDR3 end; the end is taken from the germline J gene. This chain uses TRBV19 with TRBJ1-1, with D tentatively TRBD1 (5 bases). The CDR3 runs to 13 residues. V was cut by 3 bases and J by 4 bases, with 10 bases left in between. CDR1 is FNHDT, CDR2 SITEND, per germline (reference sequence). The CDR3 is CASSKGRVTEVFF. The part of the CDR3 DNA that was read is TGTGCCAGCAGTAAAGGCAGGGTCACA.

This clone was seen a handful of times. The gene names here belong to mouse. The DNA ends 4 residues before the CDR3 does, and the rest of the CDR3 is filled in from the germline J gene. The J gene is TRBJ1-1, the V gene TRBV13-1; D unclear. CDR3 length: 13 amino acids. Germline CDR1 NSHNY, CDR2 SYGAGN. The V end lost 0 bases, the J end lost 3 bases, and 6 bases lay between the germline ends. The CDR3 loop reads CASSDDPDTEVFF. The CDR3 bases that were read are TGTGCCAGCAGTGATGATCCAGACACA.

Comment on this clone: The genes and germline here are from mouse. The read finishes 4 residues shy of the CDR3 end, and the germline J gene is used to complete it. The V call is TRBV13-3, the J call TRBJ1-2; TRBD1 matches 7 bases. J gave up 3 bases and V 7 bases, and 9 bases lay outside the gene matches. The germline V gene encodes CDR1 NNHDY and CDR2 SYVADS. This CDR3 has 14 residues. CDR3 protein: CASGRTGEDSDYTF. Incomplete CDR3 DNA: TGTGCCAGCGGAAGAACAGGGGAGGACTCC.

This clone turned up a few times. Gene names refer to mouse genes. The CDR3 end lies 4 residues beyond the end of the read and is filled in from the germline J gene. J is TRBJ2-1 and V is TRBV31; D is possibly TRBD1 (6 bases). Trimming removed 3 bases from V and 4 bases from J, with 10 bases in between. Germline values: CDR1 GKSSPN, CDR2 SITVG. The CDR3 spans 13 residues. The CDR3 DNA, read in part, is TGTGCCTGGAGCCCGGACAGATATGCT. Protein sequence: CAWSPDRYA. The complete CDR3 sequence is CAWSPDRYAEQFF.

This clone was seen only a few times. Here the gene names and germline are mouse. The read falls 4 residues short of the CDR3 end, and the missing part is taken from the germline J gene. The identical CDR3 is also encoded by other nucleotide sequences in the sample. The chain uses TRBV1 and TRBJ2-3; the match to TRBD2 covers 11 bases. This CDR3 spans 16 amino acids. V gave up 5 bases and J gave up 0 bases; unmatched junction bases: 4. Germline CDR1 is NSQYPW and CDR2 is LRSPGD (reference sequence). The covered CDR3 bases are TGCACCTGCAGTCCTCGGACTGGGGGGAGTGCAGAA. Encoded protein: CTCSPRTGGSAE. The entire CDR3 protein reads CTCSPRTGGSAETLYF.

Concerning this clone: The gene names here belong to mouse. The observed sequence ends 4 residues before the CDR3 terminus, with the missing tail filled in from the germline J gene. Other DNA sequences in this sample translate to the same CDR3. The chain couples TRBV19 to TRBJ2-7, with TRBD2 matching over 9 bases. This CDR3 contains 14 residues. Losses at the gene ends were 1 base for V and 3 bases for J; bases not matched to a gene: 2. Germline-derived CDR1 and CDR2 are FNHDT and SITEND (reference sequence). CDR3 sequence: CASSIRLGDYEQYF. CDR3 bases read: TGTGCCAGCAGTATACGACTGGGGGACTAT. The variable domain in full, completed from reference TRBV19 and TRBJ2-7, reads GGIITQTPKFLIGQEGQKLTLKCQQNFNHDTMYWYRQDSGKGLRLIYYSITENDLQKGDLSEGYDASREKKSSFSLTVTSAQKNEMAVFLCASSIRLGDYEQYFGPGTRLTVL.

There are a few counts of this clone. Gene names are mouse gene names. The read falls 4 residues short of the CDR3 end, and the missing part is taken from the germline J gene. Other DNA sequences within the sample encode an identical CDR3. The J gene is TRBJ1-1, the V gene TRBV1, with 8 bases identical to TRBD1. The ends lost 3 bases at V and 1 base at J; junction bases unmatched: 4. CDR3 length: 15 amino acids. The V gene's germline CDR1 is NSQYPW and CDR2 LRSPGD (reference sequence). Partial CDR3 DNA: TGCACCTGCAGTGCCTCCGGGACAGGGAACACA. It translates to CTCSASGTGNT. The full CDR3 protein reads CTCSASGTGNTEVFF. Full variable domain (rest looked up from reference TRBV1 and TRBJ1-1): VTLLEQNPRWRLVPRGQAVNLRCILKNSQYPWMSWYQQDLQKQLQWLFTLRSPGDKEVKSLPGADYLATRVTDTELRLQVANMSQGRTLYCTCSASGTGNTEVFFGKGTRLTVV.

This clone appeared a few times. Germline and genes here are mouse. From the germline J gene comes the end of the CDR3, since the read stops 4 residues before it. The chain is built from TRBV19 and TRBJ2-1; 9 positions match TRBD1. This CDR3 spans 16 amino acids. V gave up 3 bases and J gave up 1 base; unmatched junction bases: 5. Germline-derived CDR1 and CDR2 are FNHDT and SITEND (reference sequence). The CDR3 reads CASSKGTGSNYAEQFF. Partial CDR3 DNA: TGTGCCAGCAGTAAAGGGACAGGGTCCAACTATGCT.

This clone was observed a few times. Mouse gene names apply. The read halts 4 residues ahead of the CDR3 end, with the missing end drawn from the germline J gene. This chain joins TRBV13-3 and TRBJ2-5; 7 bases are shared with TRBD2. CDR3 length equals 15 residues. CDR1 is NNHDY, CDR2 SYVADS, per germline. This CDR3 reads CASSDARLGEDTQYF. CDR3 DNA, as far as it was read: TGTGCCAGCAGTGATGCTAGACTGGGAGAAGAC.

Remarks on this clone: Gene and germline names: mouse. Read sequence stops 4 residues before the CDR3 end, and the germline J gene provides the missing end. The rearrangement uses TRBV19 and TRBJ1-2; 8 bases line up with TRBD1. CDR3 size: 14 residues. From germline, CDR1 is FNHDT and CDR2 SITEND (reference sequence). Partial CDR3 DNA: TGTGCCAGCAGTAAGGGCAGGGGGCGGTCC. The encoded protein is CASSKGRGRS. The whole CDR3 sequence reads CASSKGRGRSDYTF. The complete variable domain, with remaining parts taken from reference TRBV19 and TRBJ1-2, reads GGIITQTPKFLIGQEGQKLTLKCQQNFNHDTMYWYRQDSGKGLRLIYYSITENDLQKGDLSEGYDASREKKSSFSLTVTSAQKNEMAVFLCASSKGRGRSDYTFGSGTRLLVI.

This clone has a handful of counts. Mouse germline and gene names are used. The read halts 4 residues ahead of the CDR3 end, with the missing end drawn from the germline J gene. Different DNA sequences within this sample yield the same CDR3. The rearrangement links TRBV5 to TRBJ2-2; TRBD1 agrees at 9 bases. Per germline, CDR1 LGHNA and CDR2 YNLKQL (reference sequence). Germline trimming cut 4 bases from V and 1 base from J; bases unmatched to any gene: 4. This CDR3 is built from 16 residues. CDR3 sequence: CASSPPGQGNTGQLYF. CDR3 bases read: TGTGCCAGCAGCCCTCCGGGACAGGGAAACACCGGG.

This clone has just a few counts. Gene names are the mouse ones. The DNA read from the CDR3 is TGTGCCAGCGGGCCGCCTGGGACAGAA. Translation: CASGPPGTE. The full CDR3 protein is CASGPPGTETLYF. The chain carries TRBV13-3 and TRBJ2-3; D is possibly TRBD2 (5 bases). The observed sequence ends 4 residues before the CDR3 terminus, with the missing tail filled in from the germline J gene. The CDR3 is made up of 13 amino acids. V lost 7 bases, J lost 4 bases, and 13 bases lay in between. Looked up from germline, CDR1 is NNHDY and CDR2 is SYVADS.